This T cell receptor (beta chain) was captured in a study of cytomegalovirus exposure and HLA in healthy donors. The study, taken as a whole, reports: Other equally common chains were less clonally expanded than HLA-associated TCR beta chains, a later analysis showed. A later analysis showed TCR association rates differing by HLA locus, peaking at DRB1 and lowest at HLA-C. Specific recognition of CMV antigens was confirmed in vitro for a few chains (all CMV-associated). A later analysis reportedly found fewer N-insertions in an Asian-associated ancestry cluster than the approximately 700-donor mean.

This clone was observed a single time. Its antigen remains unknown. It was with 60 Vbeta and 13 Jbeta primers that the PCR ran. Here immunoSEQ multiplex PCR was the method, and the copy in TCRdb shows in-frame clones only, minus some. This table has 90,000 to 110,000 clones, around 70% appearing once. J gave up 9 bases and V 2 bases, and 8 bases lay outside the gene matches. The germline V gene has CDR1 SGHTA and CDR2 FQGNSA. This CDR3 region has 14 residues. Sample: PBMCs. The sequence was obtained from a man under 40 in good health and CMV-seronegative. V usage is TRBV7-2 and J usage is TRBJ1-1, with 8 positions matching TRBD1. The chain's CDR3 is CASSLTPGQGQAFF. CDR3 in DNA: TGTGCCAGCAGCTTAACCCCCGGACAGGGACAAGCTTTCTTT.